A selection of T cell receptor beta chains follows, all from one sample in a study of T cell responses to AZD1222 COVID-19 vaccine. Generated by immunoSEQ multiplex PCR, the TCRdb table keeps only in-frame clones and is missing some. The table includes about 130,000 clones, 80% to 90% detected once. The sequencing used peripheral blood, collected on day 0 of MenACWY control vaccination. The receptors originated from an adult in good health. CDR3s include the opening cysteine and the closing phenylalanine or tryptophan. The order of the fields is J gene, D gene, V gene, clone size, CDR3 protein, CDR3 DNA. The D gene is left open where the match is weak. Clone size is not always given. Where it is, it says once, few, many or a class for expanded clones.

J gene: TRBJ2-7
D gene: TRBD1
V gene: TRBV6-5
clone size: -
CDR3 protein: CASNRQGTHEQYF
CDR3 DNA: TGTGCCAGCAACAGACAGGGGACGCACGAGCAGTACTTC

J gene: TRBJ1-1
D gene: -
V gene: TRBV29-1
clone size: -
CDR3 protein: CSVEGFWRGQNTEAFF
CDR3 DNA: TGCAGCGTTGAAGGCTTCTGGAGGGGACAGAACACTGAAGCTTTCTTT

J gene: TRBJ1-2
D gene: -
V gene: TRBV28
clone size: -
CDR3 protein: CASTPRTGKSGYTF
CDR3 DNA: TGTGCCAGCACCCCGAGGACGGGGAAGAGTGGCTACACCTTC

J gene: TRBJ2-7
D gene: -
V gene: TRBV2
clone size: -
CDR3 protein: CASSPDGPSYEQYF
CDR3 DNA: TGTGCCAGCAGCCCGGACGGCCCCTCCTACGAGCAGTACTTC

J gene: TRBJ2-5
D gene: TRBD1
V gene: TRBV5-1
clone size: -
CDR3 protein: CASAAGTGGYQETQYF
CDR3 DNA: TGCGCCAGCGCCGCCGGGACAGGGGGCTATCAAGAGACCCAGTACTTC

J gene: TRBJ1-6
D gene: TRBD1
V gene: TRBV6-5
clone size: -
CDR3 protein: CASTGDRGRNSPLHF
CDR3 DNA: TGTGCCAGCACCGGGGACAGGGGAAGGAATTCACCCCTCCACTTT

J gene: TRBJ1-1
D gene: -
V gene: TRBV10-1
clone size: few
CDR3 protein: CASSELRGGTEAFF
CDR3 DNA: TGCGCCAGCAGTGAGCTGAGGGGTGGCACTGAAGCTTTCTTT

J gene: TRBJ1-4
D gene: -
V gene: TRBV7-9
clone size: once
CDR3 protein: CASGTLHGGEKLFF
CDR3 DNA: TGTGCCAGCGGTACATTACACGGTGGGGAAAAACTGTTTTTT

J gene: TRBJ2-5
D gene: TRBD2
V gene: TRBV12-5
clone size: -
CDR3 protein: CASGLGSGDQETQYF
CDR3 DNA: TGTGCTAGTGGTTTGGGAAGCGGGGACCAAGAGACCCAGTACTTC

J gene: TRBJ1-1
D gene: -
V gene: TRBV19
clone size: -
CDR3 protein: CASSIGHTEAFF
CDR3 DNA: TGTGCCAGTAGTATAGGCCACACTGAAGCTTTCTTT

J gene: TRBJ1-5
D gene: -
V gene: TRBV7-2
clone size: -
CDR3 protein: CASSLGSGRLSNQPQHF
CDR3 DNA: TGTGCCAGCAGCTTAGGTTCAGGGAGACTTAGCAATCAGCCCCAGCATTTT

J gene: TRBJ2-2
D gene: TRBD2
V gene: TRBV11-3
clone size: once
CDR3 protein: CASSLGRSSGSTGELFF
CDR3 DNA: TGTGCCAGCAGCTTAGGGAGGAGTAGCGGGAGCACCGGGGAGCTGTTTTTT

J gene: TRBJ2-7
D gene: -
V gene: TRBV30
clone size: -
CDR3 protein: CAWTRGSHEQYF
CDR3 DNA: TGTGCCTGGACCAGGGGATCCCACGAGCAGTACTTC

J gene: TRBJ2-7
D gene: -
V gene: TRBV29-1
clone size: -
CDR3 protein: CSVVWAGGSYEQYF
CDR3 DNA: TGCAGCGTTGTATGGGCAGGGGGGTCCTACGAGCAGTACTTC

J gene: TRBJ1-1
D gene: -
V gene: TRBV5-1
clone size: -
CDR3 protein: CASSLDRGILNTEAFF
CDR3 DNA: TGCGCCAGCAGCTTGGACCGGGGAATTCTGAACACTGAAGCTTTCTTT

J gene: TRBJ2-1
D gene: -
V gene: TRBV6-5
clone size: -
CDR3 protein: CASRFGRPYNEQFF
CDR3 DNA: TGTGCCAGCAGGTTCGGGCGCCCGTACAATGAGCAGTTCTTC

J gene: TRBJ1-2
D gene: -
V gene: TRBV6-1
clone size: -
CDR3 protein: CASSEARGYGYTF
CDR3 DNA: TGTGCCAGCAGTGAAGCCCGGGGATATGGCTACACCTTC

J gene: TRBJ2-5
D gene: -
V gene: TRBV7-2
clone size: once
CDR3 protein: CASSLGIGGPIQYF
CDR3 DNA: TGTGCCAGCAGCTTGGGGATCGGGGGACCGATCCAGTACTTC

J gene: TRBJ2-7
D gene: -
V gene: TRBV2
clone size: few
CDR3 protein: CASSDYGRRYEQYF
CDR3 DNA: TGTGCCAGCAGTGATTACGGACGTAGGTACGAGCAGTACTTC

J gene: TRBJ1-1
D gene: -
V gene: TRBV13
clone size: -
CDR3 protein: CASSLAFGRRTTEAFF
CDR3 DNA: TGTGCCAGCAGCTTAGCTTTCGGCAGACGAACTACTGAAGCTTTCTTT

J gene: TRBJ1-1
D gene: TRBD1
V gene: TRBV19
clone size: -
CDR3 protein: CASSIGQGEAEAFF
CDR3 DNA: TGTGCCAGTAGTATAGGACAGGGTGAAGCTGAAGCTTTCTTT

J gene: TRBJ2-7
D gene: -
V gene: TRBV6-5
clone size: -
CDR3 protein: CASLGLASYEQYF
CDR3 DNA: TGTGCCAGCTTAGGGCTGGCGAGCTACGAGCAGTACTTC

J gene: TRBJ2-3
D gene: TRBD2
V gene: TRBV6-4
clone size: -
CDR3 protein: CASSDGTSGTDTQYF
CDR3 DNA: TGTGCCAGCAGTGATGGGACTAGCGGCACAGATACGCAGTATTTT

J gene: TRBJ1-4
D gene: TRBD1
V gene: TRBV7-9
clone size: once
CDR3 protein: CASSSGTVATNEKLFF
CDR3 DNA: TGTGCCAGCAGCTCCGGGACAGTTGCAACTAATGAAAAACTGTTTTTT

J gene: TRBJ1-6
D gene: -
V gene: TRBV28
clone size: once
CDR3 protein: CASSGTITFNSPLHF
CDR3 DNA: TGTGCCAGCAGTGGGACAATTACTTTTAATTCACCCCTCCACTTT

J gene: TRBJ2-2
D gene: TRBD2
V gene: TRBV30
clone size: once
CDR3 protein: CAWNPRGLAAGELFF
CDR3 DNA: TGTGCCTGGAACCCAAGGGGACTAGCAGCCGGGGAGCTGTTTTTT

J gene: TRBJ2-7
D gene: TRBD2
V gene: TRBV2
clone size: -
CDR3 protein: CASSLAGFTYEQYF
CDR3 DNA: TGTGCCAGCAGTCTAGCGGGCTTTACCTACGAGCAGTACTTC

J gene: TRBJ2-5
D gene: -
V gene: TRBV7-2
clone size: -
CDR3 protein: CASSFPGSETQYF
CDR3 DNA: TGTGCCAGCAGCTTCCCGGGTTCAGAGACCCAGTACTTC

J gene: TRBJ2-1
D gene: -
V gene: TRBV27
clone size: -
CDR3 protein: CATFASYNEQFF
CDR3 DNA: TGTGCCACGTTCGCCTCCTACAATGAGCAGTTCTTC

J gene: TRBJ2-7
D gene: -
V gene: TRBV4-1
clone size: once
CDR3 protein: CASSQVGGSHEQYF
CDR3 DNA: TGCGCCAGCAGCCAAGTGGGCGGTTCCCACGAGCAGTACTTC

J gene: TRBJ2-7
D gene: -
V gene: TRBV30
clone size: -
CDR3 protein: CAWNAGRTYEQYF
CDR3 DNA: TGTGCCTGGAACGCTGGACGGACCTACGAGCAGTACTTC

J gene: TRBJ1-2
D gene: -
V gene: TRBV10-3
clone size: -
CDR3 protein: CAISDGGPLGYTF
CDR3 DNA: TGTGCCATCAGTGACGGGGGGCCCCTTGGCTACACCTTC

J gene: TRBJ1-4
D gene: -
V gene: TRBV9
clone size: -
CDR3 protein: CASSPQGTNEKLFF
CDR3 DNA: TGTGCCAGCAGCCCCCAGGGAACTAATGAAAAACTGTTTTTT

J gene: TRBJ2-5
D gene: -
V gene: TRBV12-5
clone size: -
CDR3 protein: CASGGTSDDQETQYF
CDR3 DNA: TGTGCTAGTGGTGGAACATCGGACGACCAAGAGACCCAGTACTTC

J gene: TRBJ2-1
D gene: TRBD2
V gene: TRBV6-5
clone size: -
CDR3 protein: CASSYPLGAGGAEQFF
CDR3 DNA: TGTGCCAGCAGTTACCCCCTGGGGGCGGGAGGGGCTGAGCAGTTCTTC

J gene: TRBJ2-7
D gene: TRBD1
V gene: TRBV30
clone size: few
CDR3 protein: CAWSVRGQGFYEQYF
CDR3 DNA: TGTGCCTGGAGTGTACGGGGACAGGGCTTCTACGAGCAGTACTTC

J gene: TRBJ2-3
D gene: TRBD1
V gene: TRBV24-1
clone size: -
CDR3 protein: CATSDPGQGTDTQYF
CDR3 DNA: TGTGCCACCAGTGACCCGGGACAGGGGACAGATACGCAGTATTTT

J gene: TRBJ1-2
D gene: -
V gene: TRBV30
clone size: -
CDR3 protein: CASGPGAHGYTF
CDR3 DNA: TGTGCCTCGGGACCCGGGGCCCATGGCTACACCTTC

J gene: TRBJ2-7
D gene: TRBD1
V gene: TRBV19
clone size: -
CDR3 protein: CASSIGQGDSYEQYF
CDR3 DNA: TGTGCCAGTAGTATCGGACAGGGCGACTCCTACGAGCAGTACTTC

J gene: TRBJ2-7
D gene: -
V gene: TRBV6-6
clone size: few
CDR3 protein: CASSSGTFYEQYF
CDR3 DNA: TGTGCCAGCAGTTCCGGGACTTTCTACGAGCAGTACTTC

J gene: TRBJ2-6
D gene: -
V gene: TRBV28
clone size: -
CDR3 protein: CASSLFTGTGAGANVLTF
CDR3 DNA: TGTGCCAGCAGTTTATTCACAGGGACTGGGGCTGGGGCCAACGTCCTGACTTTC

J gene: TRBJ2-7
D gene: -
V gene: TRBV9
clone size: -
CDR3 protein: CASSEAAFPYEQYF
CDR3 DNA: TGTGCCAGCAGCGAGGCGGCCTTCCCCTACGAGCAGTACTTC

J gene: TRBJ2-7
D gene: TRBD2
V gene: TRBV19
clone size: few
CDR3 protein: CASRGLAGPGEQYF
CDR3 DNA: TGTGCCAGTAGGGGACTAGCGGGACCTGGAGAGCAGTACTTC

J gene: TRBJ1-1
D gene: -
V gene: TRBV7-9
clone size: -
CDR3 protein: CASSLGGLNTEAFF
CDR3 DNA: TGTGCCAGCAGCTTAGGTGGACTGAACACTGAAGCTTTCTTT

J gene: TRBJ2-5
D gene: TRBD2
V gene: TRBV5-6
clone size: -
CDR3 protein: CASIHRLAGVRETQYF
CDR3 DNA: TGTGCCAGCATCCACAGACTAGCGGGAGTCCGAGAGACCCAGTACTTC

J gene: TRBJ1-5
D gene: -
V gene: TRBV28
clone size: -
CDR3 protein: CASSLNYRVSNQPQHF
CDR3 DNA: TGTGCCAGCAGCCTTAACTACAGGGTTAGCAATCAGCCCCAGCATTTT

J gene: TRBJ2-3
D gene: TRBD2
V gene: TRBV20-1
clone size: -
CDR3 protein: CSASRREGRVTDTQYF
CDR3 DNA: TGCAGTGCTAGTCGGCGGGAGGGCCGAGTAACAGATACGCAGTATTTT

J gene: TRBJ2-3
D gene: -
V gene: TRBV15
clone size: -
CDR3 protein: CATSRESVREPSTDTQYF
CDR3 DNA: TGTGCCACCAGCAGAGAAAGCGTGAGAGAACCTAGCACAGATACGCAGTATTTT

J gene: TRBJ2-7
D gene: TRBD2
V gene: TRBV5-1
clone size: -
CDR3 protein: CASSLATGGTYEQYF
CDR3 DNA: TGCGCCAGCAGCTTGGCCACGGGAGGTACCTACGAGCAGTACTTC

J gene: TRBJ1-4
D gene: -
V gene: TRBV5-1
clone size: -
CDR3 protein: CASSLGHGNEKLFF
CDR3 DNA: TGCGCCAGCAGCTTGGGACATGGTAATGAAAAACTGTTTTTT

J gene: TRBJ2-3
D gene: -
V gene: TRBV16
clone size: few
CDR3 protein: CASSTGVADTQYF
CDR3 DNA: TGTGCCAGCAGCACTGGAGTGGCAGATACGCAGTATTTT

J gene: TRBJ1-6
D gene: -
V gene: TRBV2
clone size: many
CDR3 protein: CASTRGSASPLHF
CDR3 DNA: TGTGCCAGCACAAGAGGTTCGGCCTCACCCCTCCACTTT

J gene: TRBJ2-3
D gene: TRBD1
V gene: TRBV2
clone size: -
CDR3 protein: CAGNRDRVTGTQYF
CDR3 DNA: TGTGCCGGAAACCGGGACAGGGTGACTGGTACGCAGTATTTT

J gene: TRBJ2-7
D gene: -
V gene: TRBV6-6
clone size: -
CDR3 protein: CASSGPQTEQYF
CDR3 DNA: TGTGCCAGCAGTGGGCCGCAAACCGAGCAGTACTTC

J gene: TRBJ2-7
D gene: TRBD1
V gene: TRBV2
clone size: once
CDR3 protein: CASRTGATYEQYF
CDR3 DNA: TGTGCCAGCAGGACAGGGGCTACCTACGAGCAGTACTTC